The 19 T cell receptor beta chains given below trace back to one sample, sequenced in a study of T-cell memory formation after mild COVID-19. Using its own MiXCR run on the 5' RACE reads, TCRdb lists one record per CDR3 protein. The data contain around 420,000 distinct CDR3 sequences, 20% to 25% of them singletons. The sample was PBMCs or a T cell subset sorted from them (not recorded which). These receptors were collected from an adult woman who had mild COVID-19 (a few samples of this study predate the infection). Cell type and time point are not known.

This chain joins TRBV5-5 and TRBJ1-5; 8 bases align to TRBD1. This CDR3 is 14 amino acids long. After removal of 2 bases from V and 5 bases from J, the junction contained 3 bases not matched to a gene. Germline V lookup: CDR1 SGHKS, CDR2 YYEKEE (reference sequence). CDR3 residues: CASSLLQGDQPQHF. In nucleotides, the CDR3 is TGTGCCAGCAGCTTACTACAGGGGGATCAGCCCCAGCATTTT.

The chain has TRBV7-9 and TRBJ2-1; no definite D call. Germline loops: CDR1 SEHNR, CDR2 FQNEAQ (reference sequence). The CDR3 is made up of 14 amino acids. V was trimmed by 2 bases and J by 3 bases, leaving 8 bases between them. CDR3 sequence reads: CASSLKQVYNEQFF. In DNA, the CDR3 is TGTGCCAGCAGCTTAAAACAAGTCTACAATGAGCAGTTCTTC. Full variable domain (outside the CDR3, taken from reference TRBV7-9 and TRBJ2-1): DTGVSQNPRHKITKRGQNVTFRCDPISEHNRLYWYRQTLGQGPEFLTYFQNEAQLEKSRLLSDRFSAERPKGSFSTLEIQRTEQGDSAMYLCASSLKQVYNEQFFGPGTRLTVL.

Here the CDR3 DNA reads TGCAGCGTTGTGGTGGGGGGAGGAGAGACCCAGTACTTC. Translated: CSVVVGGGETQYF. V is TRBV29-1 and J is TRBJ2-5; maybe TRBD2 (6 bases). From germline, CDR1 is SQVTM and CDR2 ANQGSEA. The CDR3 length is 13 residues. The V end was cut by 4 bases, the J end by 4 bases, with 13 bases between.

This clonotype turned up a few times. V and J are TRBV29-1 and TRBJ1-1; tentative D call: TRBD1 (6 bases). The germline V gene has CDR1 SQVTM and CDR2 ANQGSEA. V lost 3 bases and J lost 4, with 12 bases in between. There are 13 residues in the CDR3. This chain's CDR3 is CSVENRVGTEAFF. The DNA of the CDR3 is TGCAGCGTTGAGAACAGGGTGGGCACTGAAGCTTTCTTT.

The V and J genes are TRBV5-5 and TRBJ2-5; D is possibly TRBD2 (6 bases). Germline CDR1 SGHKS, CDR2 YYEKEE (reference sequence). Trimming removed 4 bases at V and 2 bases at J, with 15 bases between. There are 15 residues in the CDR3. The CDR3 region has the DNA TGTGCCAGCAGCCTCTCCCCACTAGCACAAGAGACCCAGTACTTC. This codes for CASSLSPLAQETQYF.

The rearrangement links TRBV27 to TRBJ1-1; TRBD1 is a possible D gene (6 bases). V lost 4 bases to trimming and J lost 0 bases, with 15 bases between them. Germline CDR1 is MNHEY and CDR2 is SMNVEV (reference sequence). This CDR3 region has 16 residues. The CDR3 nucleotides read TGTGCCAGCAGTTCTACAGGGAGAGGAATGAACACTGAAGCTTTCTTT. It codes for CASSSTGRGMNTEAFF.

The chain has TRBV20-1 and TRBJ1-1; possibly TRBD1 for D (6 bases). The CDR3 is made up of 12 amino acids. The germline V gene has CDR1 DFQATT and CDR2 SNEGSKA (reference sequence). Trimming cost V 4 bases and J 4 bases, with 10 bases left between them. The CDR3 protein is CSAITGPTEAFF. The CDR3 DNA reads as TGCAGTGCTATAACAGGGCCCACTGAAGCTTTCTTT.

This clonotype has more than one count but fewer than ten. This chain links TRBV27 with TRBJ1-1; no clear D. V lost 4 bases and J 1 base, leaving 7 bases between the germline ends. The germline V gene has CDR1 MNHEY and CDR2 SMNVEV (reference sequence). There are 13 residues in the CDR3. The CDR3, as DNA: TGTGCCAGCAGTTACTGGTCGAACACTGAAGCTTTCTTT. It yields the protein CASSYWSNTEAFF.

The V gene is TRBV12-3 or TRBV12-4, the J gene TRBJ2-1, with D unclear. The CDR3 is 14 residues long. Trimming pared 8 bases from V and 7 bases from J, leaving 18 bases between. As DNA, the CDR3 is TGTGCCAGCGCTCAGACTCAGGAGTGGAATGAGCAGTTCTTC. This sequence encodes CASAQTQEWNEQFF.

The genes are TRBV12-3 or TRBV12-4 and TRBJ2-2, with D tentatively TRBD1 or TRBD2 (5 bases each). V was shortened by 4 bases and J by 4 bases, with 25 bases between the two germline ends. The length of the CDR3 is 19 residues. In DNA, the CDR3 is TGTGCCAGCAGTTACCCCCCTACAGGAATTTGGGGGATCACCGGGGAGCTGTTTTTT. It yields the protein CASSYPPTGIWGITGELFF.

This clonotype has a handful of counts. This sequence joins TRBV6-5 and TRBJ1-2; D gene ambiguous. The CDR3 runs 14 residues. Germline CDR1 reads MNHEY; CDR2 reads SVGAGI. V lost 2 bases and J 10 bases, leaving 17 bases between the germline ends. CDR3 amino acids: CASSYRQDRDPYTF. Here the CDR3 DNA reads TGTGCCAGCAGTTACAGGCAGGATAGGGATCCCTACACCTTC.

This clonotype appeared a few times. This chain links TRBV7-3 with TRBJ2-1; D assignment may be TRBD1 or TRBD2 (5 bases each). Per germline, CDR1 SGHTA and CDR2 FQGTGA. CDR3 length equals 14 residues. V gave up 6 bases and J gave up 5 bases, with 14 bases separating them. The CDR3 DNA reads TGTGCCAGCAGTCGAGGGACGGGGAACAATGAGCAGTTCTTC. Translated: CASSRGTGNNEQFF.

This sequence joins TRBV7-6 and TRBJ2-2; no reliable D call. The length of the CDR3 is 13 residues. V gave up 0 bases and J gave up 6 bases, with 5 bases separating them. Germline V CDR1 and CDR2: SGHVS, FNYEAQ. CDR3 in amino acids: CASSLAIPGELFF. In DNA form, the CDR3 reads TGTGCCAGCAGCTTAGCTATACCCGGGGAGCTGTTTTTT.

This clonotype was picked up a small number of times. The chain has TRBV4-1 and TRBJ1-6, with no clear D. Trimming took 1 base from V and 9 from J, leaving 13 bases between them. The CDR3 length is 15 residues. Germline CDR1 MGHRA, CDR2 YSYEKL. The CDR3 coding sequence is TGCGCCAGCAGCCAAGCCAAGACCCAAGGTTCACCCCTCCACTTT. Translated, it gives CASSQAKTQGSPLHF.

This clonotype was observed a few times. This chain joins TRBV7-3 and TRBJ2-1; D not resolved. The CDR3 is made up of 14 amino acids. Germline V gene sequence: CDR1 SGHTA, CDR2 FQGTGA. With 3 bases removed from V and 7 bases from J, the gap between germline ends came to 13 bases. The DNA for the CDR3 is TGTGCCAGCAGCTTCGGGCAGGCTACGAATGAGCAGTTCTTC. Protein product: CASSFGQATNEQFF.

V is TRBV11-1 and J is TRBJ2-7; possible D gene TRBD2, 6 bases. The germline V and J ends were trimmed by 3 bases and 0 bases, with 15 bases remaining between them. The CDR3 contains 16 residues. In germline, CDR1 is SGHAT, CDR2 FQDESV (reference sequence). The CDR3 reads CASSLVSGVSSYEQYF. Here the CDR3 DNA reads TGTGCCAGCAGCTTGGTTAGCGGCGTAAGCTCCTACGAGCAGTACTTC.

This chain connects TRBV6-2 or TRBV6-3 to TRBJ1-5, with D perhaps TRBD1 (5 bases). Looked up from germline, CDR1 is MNHEY and CDR2 is SVGEGT. The CDR3 covers 18 residues. Trimming shortened V by 6 bases and J by 1 base, and 22 bases separated the two germline ends. CDR3 amino acids: CASSQLSGREGSNQPQHF. As DNA, the CDR3 is TGTGCCAGCAGCCAACTTAGCGGCAGGGAAGGGAGCAATCAGCCCCAGCATTTT.

This chain connects TRBV11-2 to TRBJ1-1; D is ambiguous. V lost 2 bases and J lost 6, with 10 bases in between. The CDR3 is 13 amino acids. CDR1 is SGHAT and CDR2 is FQNNGV in the germline V gene. CDR3 residues: CASSLRVSAEAFF. In nucleotides, the CDR3 is TGTGCCAGCAGCTTAAGGGTGTCGGCTGAAGCTTTCTTT.

There are a few counts of this clonotype. This sequence joins TRBV5-1 and TRBJ2-1; 7 nucleotides agree with TRBD2. Germline V CDR1 and CDR2: SGHRS, YFSETQ. The CDR3 length is 15 residues. The junction had 12 bases not matched to a gene; V was cut back by 4 bases and J by 8 bases. This chain's CDR3 is CASSPGGLATHEQFF. The DNA of the CDR3 is TGCGCCAGCAGCCCGGGGGGTTTAGCCACTCATGAGCAGTTCTTC.